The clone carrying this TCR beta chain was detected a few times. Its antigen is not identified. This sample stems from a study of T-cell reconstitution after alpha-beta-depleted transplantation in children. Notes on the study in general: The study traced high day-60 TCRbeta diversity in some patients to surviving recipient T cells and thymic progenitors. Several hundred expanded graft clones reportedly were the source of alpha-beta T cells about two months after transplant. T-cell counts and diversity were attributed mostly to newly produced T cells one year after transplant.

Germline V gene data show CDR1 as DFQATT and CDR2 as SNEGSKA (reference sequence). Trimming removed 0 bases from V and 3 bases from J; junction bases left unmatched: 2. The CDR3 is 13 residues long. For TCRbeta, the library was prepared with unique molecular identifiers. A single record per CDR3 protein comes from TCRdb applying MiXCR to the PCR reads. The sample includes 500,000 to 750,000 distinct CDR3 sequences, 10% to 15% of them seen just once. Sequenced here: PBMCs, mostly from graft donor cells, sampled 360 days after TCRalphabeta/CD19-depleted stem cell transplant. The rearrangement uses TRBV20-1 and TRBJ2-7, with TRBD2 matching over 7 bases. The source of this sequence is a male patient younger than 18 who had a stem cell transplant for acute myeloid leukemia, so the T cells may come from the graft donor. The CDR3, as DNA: TGCAGTGCTAGAGAAGCGGGACGCTACGAGCAGTACTTC. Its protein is CSAREAGRYEQYF.